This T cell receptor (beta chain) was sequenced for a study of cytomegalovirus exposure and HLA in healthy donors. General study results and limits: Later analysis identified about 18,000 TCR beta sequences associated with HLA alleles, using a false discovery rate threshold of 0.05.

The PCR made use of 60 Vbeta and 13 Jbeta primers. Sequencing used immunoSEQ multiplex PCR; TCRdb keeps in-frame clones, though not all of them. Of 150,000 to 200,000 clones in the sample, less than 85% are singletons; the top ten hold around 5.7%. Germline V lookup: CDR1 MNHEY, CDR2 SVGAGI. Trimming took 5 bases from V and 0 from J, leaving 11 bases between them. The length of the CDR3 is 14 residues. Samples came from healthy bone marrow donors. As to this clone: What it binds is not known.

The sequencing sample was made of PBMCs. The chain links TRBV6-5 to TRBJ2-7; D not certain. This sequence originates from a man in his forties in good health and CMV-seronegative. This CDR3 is CASSNTWSSYEQYF. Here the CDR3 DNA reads TGTGCCAGCAGTAATACTTGGAGCTCCTACGAGCAGTACTTC.